This TCR beta chain emerged from a study of shared clonotypes between healthy human individuals. Worth noting for this clone: Its antigen is unknown.

The naive CD8 subset, CD45RO-negative cells positively selected for CCR7, excluded terminally differentiated effector memory CD45RA+ cells. Study-wide results and caveats: The study sampled only blood, and tissue repertoires likely differ. Memory subsets generally showed smaller estimated richness than naive subsets did.

How the authors handled the data: ImmunoSEQ output lacked quality scores and full-length reads, limiting matched filtering. Clones were sequenced by immunoSEQ multiplex PCR, and TCRdb holds only the in-frame ones, with some missing. The V and J calls and clone size come from that table; D and trimming were worked out from the DNA. The data contain roughly 2.1 million clones, approximately 94% of them singletons. The germline gives CDR1 LGHNA, CDR2 YSLEER. This CDR3 is 14 amino acids long. Germline trimming cut 6 bases from V and 0 bases from J; bases unmatched to any gene: 4. The chain couples TRBV4-3 to TRBJ1-2, with 7 bases identical to TRBD1. This TCR was sampled from a man between 18 and 29 years old in good health. Some clones in this sample may be carry-over from other donors' samples. The specimen sequenced was naive CD8+ T cells from PBMCs. CDR3: CASSPGQTNYGYTF. DNA of the CDR3: TGCGCCAGCAGTCCGGGACAGACTAACTATGGCTACACCTTC.